This note documents a single TCR beta chain sequence. This CDR3 spans 12 amino acids. V lost 0 bases, J lost 5 bases, and 3 bases lay in between. Germline assignment: CDR1 LNHNV and CDR2 YYDKDF (reference sequence). This sample is drawn from a study of patients and donors after allogeneic stem cell transplantation. TCRdb recomputed calls from the RT-PCR reads with MiXCR, one row per CDR3 protein. The sample yields 100,000 to 130,000 distinct CDR3 sequences, around 35% seen once. The receptor was derived from a human donor who was either an allogeneic HSCT recipient or a stem cell or donor lymphocyte infusion donor (not recorded which). It is not recorded whose cells these are; they may come from a transplant donor. The V and J genes are TRBV15 and TRBJ2-3; D is unclear. Sequenced material: blood, either unsorted or a sorted T cell fraction (not recorded which). CDR3 region: CATSREGDTQYF. CDR3 coding DNA: TGTGCCACCAGCAGAGAAGGAGATACGCAGTATTTT.